The rows below give T cell receptor beta chains drawn from one sample of a study of T cell responses to AZD1222 COVID-19 vaccine. Here immunoSEQ multiplex PCR was the method, and the copy in TCRdb shows in-frame clones only, minus some. The data show about 180,000 clones, with roughly 89% seen just once and roughly 1.7% held by the top ten. The material was peripheral blood, obtained on day 0 of AZD1222 vaccination. The receptors were sampled from an adult in good health. Both conserved end residues are part of each CDR3. The D gene is left open where the match is weak. Expanded clones get a size class; other rows say once, few or many, or leave the size out.

d_gene: NA; abundance: NA; j_gene: TRBJ1-4; v_gene: TRBV2; CDR3aa: CASSENPGGNEKLFF; CDR3nt: TGTGCCAGCAGTGAAAATCCGGGAGGTAATGAAAAACTGTTTTTT
d_gene: NA; abundance: NA; j_gene: TRBJ2-5; v_gene: TRBV6-5; CDR3aa: CASSYSPANQETQYF; CDR3nt: TGTGCCAGCAGTTACTCGCCAGCGAACCAAGAGACCCAGTACTTC
d_gene: NA; abundance: few; j_gene: TRBJ1-4; v_gene: TRBV25-1; CDR3aa: CASSKMDRINEKLFF; CDR3nt: TGTGCCAGCAGCAAGATGGACAGAATAAATGAAAAACTGTTTTTT
d_gene: TRBD1; abundance: NA; j_gene: TRBJ2-2; v_gene: TRBV27; CDR3aa: CASSRGTGVNTGELFF; CDR3nt: TGTGCCAGCAGTCGAGGGACAGGGGTGAACACCGGGGAGCTGTTTTTT
d_gene: NA; abundance: NA; j_gene: TRBJ1-5; v_gene: TRBV18; CDR3aa: CASSPGLDPQHF; CDR3nt: TGTGCCAGCTCACCGGGTTTGGATCCCCAGCATTTT
d_gene: NA; abundance: NA; j_gene: TRBJ1-2; v_gene: TRBV7-8; CDR3aa: CASSLPVANYGYTF; CDR3nt: TGTGCCAGCAGCTTACCGGTGGCTAACTATGGCTACACCTTC
d_gene: NA; abundance: NA; j_gene: TRBJ1-1; v_gene: TRBV6-5; CDR3aa: CASRITRAGPNEAFF; CDR3nt: TGTGCCAGCAGAATCACACGGGCAGGGCCAAATGAAGCTTTCTTT
d_gene: TRBD2; abundance: few; j_gene: TRBJ2-5; v_gene: TRBV28; CDR3aa: CASTGSGETETQYF; CDR3nt: TGTGCCAGCACGGGTAGCGGGGAGACAGAGACCCAGTACTTC
d_gene: TRBD1; abundance: NA; j_gene: TRBJ2-5; v_gene: TRBV11-3; CDR3aa: CASSRDRQETQYF; CDR3nt: TGTGCCAGCAGCAGGGACAGACAAGAGACCCAGTACTTC
d_gene: NA; abundance: NA; j_gene: TRBJ2-3; v_gene: TRBV6-4; CDR3aa: CASSVGFGDTQYF; CDR3nt: TGTGCCAGCAGTGTTGGGTTTGGGGATACGCAGTATTTT
d_gene: TRBD1; abundance: NA; j_gene: TRBJ2-1; v_gene: TRBV7-3; CDR3aa: CASSLGRGNNEQFF; CDR3nt: TGTGCCAGCAGCTTGGGCAGGGGGAACAATGAGCAGTTCTTC
d_gene: TRBD1; abundance: NA; j_gene: TRBJ2-2; v_gene: TRBV5-1; CDR3aa: CASSLVIIGTGPTGELFF; CDR3nt: TGCGCCAGCAGCTTGGTTATAATCGGGACAGGACCTACCGGGGAGCTGTTTTTT
d_gene: TRBD1; abundance: NA; j_gene: TRBJ1-5; v_gene: TRBV27; CDR3aa: CASSLSTGGNQPQHF; CDR3nt: TGTGCCAGCAGTTTATCGACAGGGGGGAATCAGCCCCAGCATTTT
d_gene: TRBD2; abundance: NA; j_gene: TRBJ2-1; v_gene: TRBV2; CDR3aa: CASSSTSTSDLRNEQFF; CDR3nt: TGTGCCAGCAGTTCCACTAGTACTAGCGATCTAAGGAATGAGCAGTTCTTC
d_gene: TRBD2; abundance: once; j_gene: TRBJ2-3; v_gene: TRBV9; CDR3aa: CASSPAPRSGGTDTQYF; CDR3nt: TGTGCCAGCAGCCCAGCCCCCCGTAGCGGGGGCACAGATACGCAGTATTTT
d_gene: TRBD1; abundance: NA; j_gene: TRBJ2-1; v_gene: TRBV5-1; CDR3aa: CASSEGQGGSYNEQFF; CDR3nt: TGCGCCAGCAGCGAGGGACAGGGGGGCTCCTACAATGAGCAGTTCTTC
d_gene: NA; abundance: NA; j_gene: TRBJ2-7; v_gene: TRBV27; CDR3aa: CASSPTGYPYEQYF; CDR3nt: TGTGCCAGCAGCCCAACAGGGTATCCCTACGAGCAGTACTTC
d_gene: NA; abundance: NA; j_gene: TRBJ1-1; v_gene: TRBV19; CDR3aa: CASSNWQPNTEAFF; CDR3nt: TGTGCCAGTAGTAATTGGCAGCCGAACACTGAAGCTTTCTTT
d_gene: TRBD1; abundance: NA; j_gene: TRBJ2-2; v_gene: TRBV7-6; CDR3aa: CASSLGQGAPGELFF; CDR3nt: TGTGCCAGCAGCTTAGGACAGGGGGCGCCCGGGGAGCTGTTTTTT
d_gene: NA; abundance: once; j_gene: TRBJ2-2; v_gene: TRBV18; CDR3aa: CASSPPDRTNTGELFF; CDR3nt: TGTGCCAGCTCACCACCCGACAGGACGAACACCGGGGAGCTGTTTTTT
d_gene: TRBD1; abundance: NA; j_gene: TRBJ1-3; v_gene: TRBV28; CDR3aa: CASREGALGGNTIYF; CDR3nt: TGTGCCAGCAGGGAGGGGGCGCTGGGTGGAAACACCATATATTTT
d_gene: NA; abundance: NA; j_gene: TRBJ2-7; v_gene: TRBV6-4; CDR3aa: CASSECGRPLEYEQYF; CDR3nt: TGTGCCAGCAGTGAATGCGGGCGCCCGCTTGAATACGAGCAGTACTTC
d_gene: TRBD2; abundance: NA; j_gene: TRBJ2-2; v_gene: TRBV4-1; CDR3aa: CASSPLTSGVELFF; CDR3nt: TGCGCCAGCAGCCCTTTGACTAGCGGGGTGGAGCTGTTTTTT
d_gene: TRBD1; abundance: NA; j_gene: TRBJ1-4; v_gene: TRBV27; CDR3aa: CASSLHRGTRNEKLFF; CDR3nt: TGTGCCAGCAGTTTGCACAGGGGGACCAGGAATGAAAAACTGTTTTTT
d_gene: NA; abundance: NA; j_gene: TRBJ1-1; v_gene: TRBV9; CDR3aa: CASSVGTNMNTEAFF; CDR3nt: TGTGCCAGCAGCGTAGGGACTAACATGAACACTGAAGCTTTCTTT
d_gene: NA; abundance: NA; j_gene: TRBJ2-7; v_gene: TRBV7-9; CDR3aa: CASVGPSLNEQYF; CDR3nt: TGTGCCAGCGTGGGGCCTTCCCTGAACGAGCAGTACTTC
d_gene: TRBD1; abundance: NA; j_gene: TRBJ1-1; v_gene: TRBV5-1; CDR3aa: CASSLGQENTEAFF; CDR3nt: TGCGCCAGCAGCTTAGGACAGGAGAACACTGAAGCTTTCTTT
d_gene: TRBD1; abundance: NA; j_gene: TRBJ1-2; v_gene: TRBV10-2; CDR3aa: CASSNTGTVYGYTF; CDR3nt: TGCGCCAGCAGTAATACCGGGACAGTCTATGGCTACACCTTC
d_gene: NA; abundance: NA; j_gene: TRBJ2-2; v_gene: TRBV12-3/TRBV12-4; CDR3aa: CASSPDGPKELFF; CDR3nt: TGTGCCAGCAGTCCCGACGGGCCTAAGGAGCTGTTTTTT